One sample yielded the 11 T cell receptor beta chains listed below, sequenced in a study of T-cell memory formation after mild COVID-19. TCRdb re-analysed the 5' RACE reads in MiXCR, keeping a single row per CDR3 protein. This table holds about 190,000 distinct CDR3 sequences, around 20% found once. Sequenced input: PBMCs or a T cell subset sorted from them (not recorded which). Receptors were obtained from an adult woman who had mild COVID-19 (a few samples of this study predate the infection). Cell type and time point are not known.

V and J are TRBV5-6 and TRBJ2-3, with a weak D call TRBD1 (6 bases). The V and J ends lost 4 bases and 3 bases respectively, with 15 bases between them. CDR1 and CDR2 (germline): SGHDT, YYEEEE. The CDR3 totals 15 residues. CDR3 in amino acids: CASSRPTGWTDTQYF. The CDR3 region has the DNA TGTGCCAGCAGCAGACCGACAGGATGGACAGATACGCAGTATTTT. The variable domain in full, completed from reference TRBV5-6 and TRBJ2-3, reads DAGVTQSPTHLIKTRGQQVTLRCSPKSGHDTVSWYQQALGQGPQFIFQYYEEEERQRGNFPDRFSGHQFPNYSSELNVNALLLGDSALYLCASSRPTGWTDTQYFGPGTRLTVL.

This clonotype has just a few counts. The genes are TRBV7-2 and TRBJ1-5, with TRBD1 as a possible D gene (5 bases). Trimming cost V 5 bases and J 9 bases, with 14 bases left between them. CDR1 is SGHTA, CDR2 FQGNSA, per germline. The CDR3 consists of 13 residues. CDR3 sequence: CASSKGNSGPQHF. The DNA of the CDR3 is TGTGCCAGCAGCAAGGGGAATTCGGGGCCCCAGCATTTT.

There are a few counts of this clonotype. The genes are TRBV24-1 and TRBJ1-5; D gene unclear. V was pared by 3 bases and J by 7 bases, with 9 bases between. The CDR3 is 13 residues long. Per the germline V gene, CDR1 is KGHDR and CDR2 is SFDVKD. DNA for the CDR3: TGTGCCACCAGTGATAGGTCCCCGCAGCCCCAGCATTTT. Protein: CATSDRSPQPQHF.

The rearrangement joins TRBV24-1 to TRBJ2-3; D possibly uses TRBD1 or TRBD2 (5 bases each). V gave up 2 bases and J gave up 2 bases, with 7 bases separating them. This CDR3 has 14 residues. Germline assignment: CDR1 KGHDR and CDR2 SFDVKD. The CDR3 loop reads CATSDYGATDTQYF. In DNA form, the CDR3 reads TGTGCCACCAGTGATTACGGGGCCACAGATACGCAGTATTTT.

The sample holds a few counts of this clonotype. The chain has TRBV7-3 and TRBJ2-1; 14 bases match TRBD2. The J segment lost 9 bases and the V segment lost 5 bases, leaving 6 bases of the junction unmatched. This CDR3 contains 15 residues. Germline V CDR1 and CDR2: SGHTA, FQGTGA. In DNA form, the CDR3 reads TGTGCCAGCAGCACGGGACTAGCGGGAGCCAGTGAGCAGTTCTTC. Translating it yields CASSTGLAGASEQFF.

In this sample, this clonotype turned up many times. In nucleotides, the CDR3 is TGCAGTGCTAGACCCTGGACAGGAAGCTATGGCTACACCTTC. Residues: CSARPWTGSYGYTF. V gene TRBV20-1 combines with J gene TRBJ1-2; the match to TRBD1 covers 7 bases. The CDR3 contains 14 residues. Germline CDR1 is DFQATT and CDR2 is SNEGSKA (reference sequence). The J segment lost 4 bases and the V segment lost 2 bases, leaving 7 bases of the junction unmatched.

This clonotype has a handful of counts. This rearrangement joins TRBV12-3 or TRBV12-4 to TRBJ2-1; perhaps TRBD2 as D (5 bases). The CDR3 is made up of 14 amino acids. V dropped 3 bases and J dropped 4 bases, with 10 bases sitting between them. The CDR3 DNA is TGTGCCAGCAGTTTGCAGCGGTATTACAATGAGCAGTTCTTC. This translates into CASSLQRYYNEQFF.

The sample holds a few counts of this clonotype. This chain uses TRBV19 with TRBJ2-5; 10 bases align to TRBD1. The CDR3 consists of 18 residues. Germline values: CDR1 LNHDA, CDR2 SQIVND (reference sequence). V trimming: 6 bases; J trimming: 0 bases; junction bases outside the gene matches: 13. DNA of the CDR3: TGTGCCAGTAGCATAAATCCCCCGGGACAGGGGTACCAAGAGACCCAGTACTTC. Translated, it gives CASSINPPGQGYQETQYF.

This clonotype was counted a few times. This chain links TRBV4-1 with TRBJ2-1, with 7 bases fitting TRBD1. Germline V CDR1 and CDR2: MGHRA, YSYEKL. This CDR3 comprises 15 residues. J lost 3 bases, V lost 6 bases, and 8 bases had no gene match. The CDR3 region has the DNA TGCGCCAGCAGGCAATTGACAGGGAACTACAATGAGCAGTTCTTC. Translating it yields CASRQLTGNYNEQFF.

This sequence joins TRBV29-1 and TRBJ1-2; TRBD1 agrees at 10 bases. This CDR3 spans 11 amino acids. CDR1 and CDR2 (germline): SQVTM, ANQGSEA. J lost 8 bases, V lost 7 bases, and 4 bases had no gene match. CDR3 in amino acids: CSGGTGEGYTF. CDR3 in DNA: TGCAGCGGGGGGACAGGGGAGGGCTACACCTTC.

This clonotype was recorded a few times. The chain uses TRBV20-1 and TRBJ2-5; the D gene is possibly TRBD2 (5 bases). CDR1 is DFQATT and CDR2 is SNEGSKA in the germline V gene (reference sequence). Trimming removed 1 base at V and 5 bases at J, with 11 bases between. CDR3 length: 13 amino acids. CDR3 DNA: TGCAGTGCTAGAGCTCCGGGGAAGGAGACCCAGTACTTC. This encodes CSARAPGKETQYF.